Below are 17 T cell receptor beta chains sequenced from a single sample in a study of siplizumab effects on memory and regulatory T cells. The repertoire was sequenced with immunoSEQ multiplex PCR; TCRdb's copy has only in-frame clones and lacks some. The sample yields roughly 92,000 clones, around 94% seen once. What was sequenced was non-Treg CD4+ T cells sorted from blood. The origin of the receptors is a human donor in good health.

The CDR3 region is CASSWTTGGAGNTEAFF. The DNA for the CDR3 is TGCGCCAGCAGCTGGACTACAGGGGGCGCAGGGAACACTGAAGCTTTCTTT. The chain employs TRBV5-1 and TRBJ1-1; 9 bases match TRBD1. Per germline, CDR1 SGHRS and CDR2 YFSETQ. Trimming removed 3 bases from V and 1 base from J; junction bases left unmatched: 10. The CDR3 length is 17 residues. Complete variable domain (other parts from reference TRBV5-1 and TRBJ1-1): KAGVTQTPRYLIKTRGQQVTLSCSPISGHRSVSWYQQTPGQGLQFLFEYFSETQRNKGNFPGRFSGRQFSNSRSEMNVSTLELGDSALYLCASSWTTGGAGNTEAFFGQGTRLTVV.

The chain has TRBV5-6 and TRBJ1-1; weak D call: TRBD1 (6 bases). There are 14 residues in the CDR3. The germline V and J ends were trimmed by 4 bases and 0 bases, with 10 bases remaining between them. Germline V gene sequence: CDR1 SGHDT, CDR2 YYEEEE. The CDR3 nucleotides read TGTGCCAGCAGCGTATGGACAGTGAACACTGAAGCTTTCTTT. Translated, it gives CASSVWTVNTEAFF.

The gene calls are TRBV9 and TRBJ2-3, with D unresolved. CDR1 is SGDLS, CDR2 YYNGEE, per germline. V lost 3 bases and J lost 5, with 13 bases in between. This CDR3 contains 14 residues. Here the CDR3 DNA reads TGTGCCAGCAGCGAGAGACCTAGGGTAGATACGCAGTATTTT. This sequence encodes CASSERPRVDTQYF.

This clone is a singleton in its sample. The chain joins TRBV11-2 to TRBJ1-2, with D possibly TRBD1 on 6 matching bases. Trimming pared 5 bases from V and 12 bases from J, leaving 16 bases between. This CDR3 spans 12 amino acids. In germline, CDR1 is SGHAT, CDR2 FQNNGV. The CDR3: CASSPRGAGDTF. The DNA of the CDR3 is TGTGCCAGCAGCCCAAGGGGGGCGGGCGACACCTTC. The whole variable domain, remainder taken from reference TRBV11-2 and TRBJ1-2, is EAGVAQSPRYKIIEKRQSVAFWCNPISGHATLYWYQQILGQGPKLLIQFQNNGVVDDSQLPKDRFSAERLKGVDSTLKIQPAKLEDSAVYLCASSPRGAGDTFGSGTRLTVV.

V gene TRBV14 combines with J gene TRBJ1-6, with no clear D. Germline-derived CDR1 and CDR2 are SGHDN and FVKESK. Trimming took 3 bases from V and 0 from J, leaving 12 bases between them. This CDR3 has 17 amino acids. CDR3 sequence (DNA): TGTGCCAGCAGCCAGTTTACGGGGAGCTCCTATAATTCACCCCTCCACTTT. Translated: CASSQFTGSSYNSPLHF. Together with reference TRBV14 and TRBJ1-6, the CDR3 gives the full variable domain: EAGVTQFPSHSVIEKGQTVTLRCDPISGHDNLYWYRRVMGKEIKFLLHFVKESKQDESGMPNNRFLAERTGGTYSTLKVQPAELEDSGVYFCASSQFTGSSYNSPLHFGNGTRLTVT.

The chain couples TRBV5-1 to TRBJ2-3, with D possibly being TRBD2 (5 bases). Germline values: CDR1 SGHRS, CDR2 YFSETQ. CDR3 length: 15 amino acids. Trimming stripped 1 base from V and 2 bases from J, with 11 bases between. CDR3 DNA sequence: TGCGCCAGCAGCTTGCTACGGGATTCCACAGATACGCAGTATTTT. Protein: CASSLLRDSTDTQYF.

This chain links TRBV6-1 with TRBJ2-5; D is unresolved. V was cut by 0 bases and J by 2 bases, with 10 bases left in between. This CDR3 spans 15 amino acids. Germline values: CDR1 MNHNS, CDR2 SASEGT. The CDR3 spells CASSEALGRQETQYF. Written as DNA, the CDR3 is TGTGCCAGCAGTGAAGCGCTGGGCAGACAAGAGACCCAGTACTTC.

This clone was detected once. The chain combines TRBV5-1 with TRBJ1-1; D is ambiguous. Trimming took off 3 bases at V and 6 bases at J, with 9 bases between the two ends. This CDR3 region has 12 residues. CDR1 and CDR2 from the germline V gene are SGHRS and YFSETQ. CDR3 protein: CASSWLGAEAFF. The CDR3 coding sequence is TGCGCCAGCAGCTGGCTGGGTGCTGAAGCTTTCTTT.

The chain combines TRBV11-2 with TRBJ2-7, with D uncertain. CDR1 is SGHAT, CDR2 FQNNGV, per germline. This CDR3 is 12 amino acids long. V dropped 5 bases and J dropped 5 bases, with 10 bases sitting between them. CDR3 region: CASSPEGHEQYF. The CDR3 nucleotides read TGTGCCAGCAGCCCCGAAGGGCACGAGCAGTACTTC.

J is TRBJ2-7 and V is TRBV5-1; D ambiguous. CDR1 is SGHRS and CDR2 is YFSETQ in the germline V gene. The CDR3 length is 14 residues. Trimming cost V 4 bases and J 1 base, with 12 bases left between them. The CDR3 here is CASSPGLKSYEQYF. The CDR3 DNA is TGCGCCAGCAGCCCGGGCCTTAAATCCTACGAGCAGTACTTC.

The chain has TRBV5-4 and TRBJ1-2, with 9 bases matching TRBD1. The CDR3 is 14 residues long. The V segment lost 4 bases and the J segment 4 bases; nucleotides outside the gene matches: 5. CDR1 and CDR2 (germline): SGHNT, YYREEE (reference sequence). CDR3 amino acids: CASSRTGGSYGYTF. DNA of the CDR3: TGTGCCAGCAGCCGCACAGGGGGCAGCTATGGCTACACCTTC.

CDR3 coding DNA: TGTGCCAGCAGCGGGGACACTCTCTATGGCTACACCTTC. Translating it yields CASSGDTLYGYTF. This rearrangement joins TRBV25-1 to TRBJ1-2; the D gene is possibly TRBD1 (6 bases). V shed 6 bases and J shed 4 bases, with 12 bases lying between them. The CDR3 sequence is 13 residues long. Germline CDR1 reads MGHDK; CDR2 reads SYGVNS.

The rearrangement joins TRBV27 to TRBJ1-4; TRBD1 is a possible D gene (6 bases). V was pared by 7 bases and J by 2 bases, with 11 bases between. Germline CDR1 MNHEY, CDR2 SMNVEV (reference sequence). The CDR3 is 14 residues long. The CDR3 loop reads CASKIQGTNEKLFF. CDR3 nucleotides: TGTGCCAGCAAAATCCAGGGGACTAATGAAAAACTGTTTTTT.

The rearrangement joins TRBV30 to TRBJ2-7, with 8 bases matching TRBD1. In germline, CDR1 is GTSNPN, CDR2 SVGIG (reference sequence). V lost 3 bases to trimming and J lost 5 bases; unmatched junction nucleotides: 9. The CDR3 covers 14 residues. For the CDR3, the DNA is TGTGCCTGGAGCGGAGGGACAGGCGCCCACGAGCAGTACTTC. Its translation is CAWSGGTGAHEQYF.

The gene calls are TRBV18 and TRBJ2-5; 9 bases line up with TRBD1. V lost 6 bases and J lost 4; bases outside the gene matches: 6. The CDR3 has 14 residues. The V gene's germline CDR1 is KGHSH and CDR2 LQKENI. CDR3 amino acids: CASSSDRGTETQYF. The CDR3 coding sequence is TGTGCCAGCTCGTCGGACAGGGGTACAGAGACCCAGTACTTC.

The chain has TRBV6-5 and TRBJ1-5; D unclear. From germline, CDR1 is MNHEY and CDR2 SVGAGI. The V end lost 0 bases, the J end lost 7 bases, and 10 bases lay between the germline ends. The CDR3 spans 14 residues. CDR3 coding DNA: TGTGCCAGCAGTTACTCCCGGGGAGTCCAGCCCCAGCATTTT. This translates into CASSYSRGVQPQHF.

This sequence joins TRBV19 and TRBJ1-6; 8 bases are a match to TRBD1. After removal of 5 bases from V and 0 bases from J, the junction contained 6 bases not matched to a gene. This CDR3 contains 17 residues. Germline CDR1 reads LNHDA; CDR2 reads SQIVND (reference sequence). DNA of the CDR3: TGTGCCAGTAGTGCGGGACAGGAGAGCTCCTATAATTCACCCCTCCACTTT. Translating gives CASSAGQESSYNSPLHF.